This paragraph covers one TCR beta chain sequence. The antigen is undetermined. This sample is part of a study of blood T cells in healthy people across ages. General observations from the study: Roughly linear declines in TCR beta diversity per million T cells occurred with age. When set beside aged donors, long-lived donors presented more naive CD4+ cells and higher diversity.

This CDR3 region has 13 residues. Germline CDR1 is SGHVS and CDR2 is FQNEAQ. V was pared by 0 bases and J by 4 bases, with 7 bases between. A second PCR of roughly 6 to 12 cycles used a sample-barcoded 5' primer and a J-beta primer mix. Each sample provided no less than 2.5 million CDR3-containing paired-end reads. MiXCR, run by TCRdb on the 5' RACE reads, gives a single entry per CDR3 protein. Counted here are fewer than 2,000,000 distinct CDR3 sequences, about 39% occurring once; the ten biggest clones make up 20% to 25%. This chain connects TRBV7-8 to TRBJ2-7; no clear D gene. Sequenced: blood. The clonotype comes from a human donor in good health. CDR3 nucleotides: TGTGCCAGCAGCTTAGCAGCGTGGTACGAGCAGTACTTC. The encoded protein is CASSLAAWYEQYF.